This entry lists 25 T cell receptor beta chains sequenced from one sample in a study of cytomegalovirus exposure and HLA in healthy donors. The PCR employed 60 Vbeta primers together with 13 Jbeta primers. TCRdb keeps only in-frame clones here, not all; method: immunoSEQ multiplex PCR. Of some 150,000 clones listed, 80% to 90% were seen once; the top ten hold about 0.77%. The sequencing input was PBMCs. Receptors originate from a woman aged 18-29 years in good health and CMV-seronegative.

J is TRBJ2-1 and V is TRBV21-1; TRBD1 is the table's D call and was not checked against the DNA. TRBV21-1 is a pseudogene segment. The CDR3 extends over 18 amino acids. CDR3 bases: TGTGCCAGCAGCAAGAGCGAACCGGGACAGGGTTCCTACAATGAGCAGTTCTTC. It yields the protein CASSKSEPGQGSYNEQFF.

This chain connects TRBV27 to TRBJ1-3, with TRBD1 matching 7 bases. The CDR3 length is 15 residues. In germline, CDR1 is MNHEY, CDR2 SMNVEV (reference sequence). Germline trimming cut 5 bases from V and 7 bases from J; bases unmatched to any gene: 11. The CDR3 loop reads CASSPQGVSVNTIYF. In DNA form, the CDR3 reads TGTGCCAGCAGTCCGCAGGGGGTGTCGGTCAACACCATATATTTT.

The V gene is TRBV19, the J gene TRBJ2-4; 8 positions match TRBD1. Germline CDR1 reads LNHDA; CDR2 reads SQIVND (reference sequence). The J segment lost 3 bases and the V segment lost 1 base, leaving 5 bases of the junction unmatched. The CDR3 runs 16 residues. CDR3 coding DNA: TGTGCCAGTAGTATAGTTCTCAGGGGGCTCAAAAACATTCAGTACTTC. Its protein product is CASSIVLRGLKNIQYF.

V usage is TRBV7-9 and J usage is TRBJ2-7; D possibly corresponds to TRBD1 (6 bases). V was trimmed by 4 bases and J by 0 bases, leaving 16 bases between them. Per the germline V gene, CDR1 is SEHNR and CDR2 is FQNEAQ (reference sequence). There are 16 residues in the CDR3. The CDR3 loop reads CASSSSRQVSSYEQYF. The DNA of the CDR3 is TGTGCCAGCAGCTCATCCCGACAGGTTAGCTCCTACGAGCAGTACTTC.

The gene calls are TRBV4-2 and TRBJ2-5; weak D call: TRBD2 (6 bases). CDR3 size: 15 residues. Germline lookup yields CDR1 LGHNA and CDR2 YNFKEQ. V was cut by 6 bases and J by 1 base, with 15 bases left in between. CDR3 DNA: TGTGCCAGCAGTTCCGATCGACTAGGCCAAGAGACCCAGTACTTC. Its protein product is CASSSDRLGQETQYF.

V gene TRBV5-4 combines with J gene TRBJ2-5; 8 positions match TRBD2. The V segment lost 3 bases and the J segment 7 bases; nucleotides outside the gene matches: 5. Germline-derived CDR1 and CDR2 are SGHNT and YYREEE (reference sequence). This CDR3 is built from 13 residues. CDR3 region: CASSSSGSWTQYF. CDR3 DNA: TGTGCCAGCAGCTCAAGCGGGAGTTGGACCCAGTACTTC.

To note about this clone: Other DNA variants within this sample encode the same CDR3. The V call is TRBV7-9, the J call TRBJ2-2; TRBD1 aligns across 8 bases. The CDR3 sequence is 16 residues long. Trimming cost V 1 base and J 5 bases; bases outside gene matches: 6. Per germline, CDR1 SEHNR and CDR2 FQNEAQ (reference sequence). This CDR3 is CASSLVVRGPTGELFF. CDR3 nucleotide sequence: TGTGCCAGCAGCTTAGTCGTCAGGGGGCCAACCGGGGAGCTGTTTTTT.

This chain joins TRBV28 and TRBJ2-1, with a possible D match to TRBD1 (6 bases). The V gene lost 7 bases and the J gene lost 4 bases, with 14 bases spanning the gap. In germline, CDR1 is MDHEN, CDR2 SYDVKM. CDR3 length equals 14 residues. CDR3 nucleotides: TGTGCCAGCACTTTCAGGGGCCAATACAATGAGCAGTTCTTC. It yields the protein CASTFRGQYNEQFF.

For the CDR3, the DNA is TGTGCCAGCAGCTTACTTACGGATGAAAAACTGTTTTTT. As protein: CASSLLTDEKLFF. This chain joins TRBV5-5 and TRBJ1-4; D unclear. This CDR3 comprises 13 residues. Germline V gene sequence: CDR1 SGHKS, CDR2 YYEKEE (reference sequence). The ends were cut back, 2 bases at V and 6 bases at J, with 8 bases in the middle.

CDR3 residues: CASSLGAGGSTDTQYF. CDR3 nucleotides: TGTGCCAGCAGCTTGGGAGCGGGAGGGAGCACAGATACGCAGTATTTT. The gene calls are TRBV5-4 and TRBJ2-3; TRBD2 matches 10 bases. This CDR3 has 16 residues. Germline V gene data show CDR1 as SGHNT and CDR2 as YYREEE (reference sequence). The V and J ends lost 0 bases and 0 bases, in that order; junction bases with no gene match: 1.

V and J are TRBV5-1 and TRBJ2-1; 7 bases agree with TRBD1. With 4 bases clipped from V and 4 bases from J, the junction kept 8 bases outside the gene matches. The CDR3 has 15 amino acids. CDR1 SGHRS and CDR2 YFSETQ come from the germline V gene. The CDR3: CASSVQGTAYNEQFF. The CDR3 DNA reads TGCGCCAGCAGCGTTCAGGGGACAGCATACAATGAGCAGTTCTTC.

CDR3 loop: CATSRENAQTGTNYGYTF. The DNA of the CDR3 is TGTGCCACCAGCAGAGAAAATGCGCAGACAGGCACTAACTATGGCTACACCTTC. The J gene is TRBJ1-2, the V gene TRBV15; D may be TRBD1 (6 bases). V lost 0 bases to trimming and J lost 0 bases, with 17 bases between them. This CDR3 is built from 18 residues. Germline CDR1 and CDR2: LNHNV and YYDKDF (reference sequence).

A word on this clone: Germline is not matched at one junction end, which may reflect a read error. This chain uses TRBV6-1 with TRBJ2-1, with TRBD2 matching 10 bases. Germline-derived CDR1 and CDR2 are MNHNS and SASEGT. CDR3 size: 16 residues. CDR3 loop: CASSQARSGRANEQFF. CDR3 in DNA: TGTGCCAGCAGTCAAGCTAGGAGCGGGAGGGCGAATGAGCAGTTCTTC.

This chain joins TRBV11-1 and TRBJ2-7, with 9 bases fitting TRBD1. The CDR3 loop spans 15 amino acids. Trimming removed 5 bases from V and 1 base from J; junction bases left unmatched: 6. Germline loops: CDR1 SGHAT, CDR2 FQDESV (reference sequence). The CDR3 nucleotides read TGTGCCAGCAGCACAACGGGACAGGGTTCCTACGAGCAGTACTTC. Its translation: CASSTTGQGSYEQYF.

V usage is TRBV6-1 and J usage is TRBJ2-1, with a possible D match to TRBD1 (5 bases). The CDR3 is made up of 15 amino acids. Trimming shortened V by 3 bases and J by 3 bases, and 12 bases separated the two germline ends. CDR1 is MNHNS and CDR2 is SASEGT in the germline V gene. The CDR3 bases are TGTGCCAGCAGTGACTGGCAGGGCAACTACAATGAGCAGTTCTTC. This codes for CASSDWQGNYNEQFF.

The rearrangement joins TRBV28 to TRBJ1-1; 9 nucleotides line up with TRBD1. V was clipped by 3 bases and J by 3 bases; unmatched bases: 8. This CDR3 is built from 16 residues. Germline V gene data show CDR1 as MDHEN and CDR2 as SYDVKM. In DNA, the CDR3 is TGTGCCAGCAGTTTCCGACAGGGGGGGGTGTACACTGAAGCTTTCTTT. Translated: CASSFRQGGVYTEAFF.

This clone was recorded only once. This chain links TRBV5-1 with TRBJ2-1, with 7 bases matching TRBD2. This CDR3 is 15 amino acids long. V lost 0 bases, J lost 7 bases, and 7 bases stayed unmatched. Germline CDR1 reads SGHRS; CDR2 reads YFSETQ. Here the CDR3 reads CASSLAGGRSNEQFF. CDR3 in DNA: TGCGCCAGCAGCTTGGCTGGCGGGAGATCTAATGAGCAGTTCTTC.

The J gene is TRBJ1-5, the V gene TRBV15; D is unresolved. Trimming pared 3 bases from V and 4 bases from J, leaving 4 bases between. The CDR3 is 12 amino acids. Germline CDR1 and CDR2: LNHNV and YYDKDF (reference sequence). The CDR3: CATSSPNQPQHF. Written as DNA, the CDR3 is TGTGCCACCAGCAGCCCTAATCAGCCCCAGCATTTT. Drawing the rest from reference TRBV15 and TRBJ1-5, the complete variable domain is DAMVIQNPRYQVTQFGKPVTLSCSQTLNHNVMYWYQQKSSQAPKLLFHYYDKDFNNEADTPDNFQSRRPNTSFCFLDIRSPGLGDTAMYLCATSSPNQPQHFGDGTRLSIL.

The V and J genes are TRBV4-1 and TRBJ1-2; 8 bases align to TRBD1. The V and J ends lost 4 bases and 4 bases, in that order; junction bases with no gene match: 8. Looked up from germline, CDR1 is MGHRA and CDR2 is YSYEKL. There are 15 residues in the CDR3. This CDR3 reads CASSPFGQGGYGYTF. Written as DNA, the CDR3 is TGCGCCAGCAGCCCCTTTGGACAGGGCGGCTATGGCTACACCTTC.

The CDR3 loop is CASSLMPGENEQFF. The CDR3 region has the DNA TGTGCCAGCAGCTTAATGCCAGGGGAAAATGAGCAGTTCTTC. The V and J genes are TRBV7-3 and TRBJ2-1; a weak D match, TRBD1 (6 bases). Germline CDR1 reads SGHTA; CDR2 reads FQGTGA. The ends were cut back, 1 base at V and 7 bases at J, with 11 bases in the middle. The CDR3 runs to 14 residues.

This clone was detected once. The rearrangement uses TRBV5-1 and TRBJ2-1, with 10 bases lining up with TRBD1. The germline V gene encodes CDR1 SGHRS and CDR2 YFSETQ. Losses at the gene ends were 1 base for V and 6 bases for J; bases not matched to a gene: 7. The CDR3 contains 16 residues. The DNA for the CDR3 is TGCGCCAGCAGCTTGAGTAGGGGACAGGGGAGCAATGAGCAGTTCTTC. Protein product: CASSLSRGQGSNEQFF.

The J gene is TRBJ2-7, the V gene TRBV28; D is perhaps TRBD1 (6 bases). The CDR3 is made up of 13 amino acids. V was pared by 7 bases and J by 0 bases, with 10 bases between. Germline CDR1 MDHEN, CDR2 SYDVKM. CDR3 nucleotide sequence: TGTGCCAGCACACTGGACAGCTCCTACGAGCAGTACTTC. This gives the protein CASTLDSSYEQYF. The whole variable domain, remainder taken from reference TRBV28 and TRBJ2-7, is DVKVTQSSRYLVKRTGEKVFLECVQDMDHENMFWYRQDPGLGLRLIYFSYDVKMKEKGDIPEGYSVSREKKERFSLILESASTNQTSMYLCASTLDSSYEQYFGPGTRLTVT.

CDR3: CATRTGSGTGELFF. Here the CDR3 DNA reads TGCGCCACAAGAACAGGGTCCGGCACCGGGGAGCTGTTTTTT. The V gene is TRBV5-1, the J gene TRBJ2-2; the D gene is possibly TRBD1 (6 bases). CDR3 size: 14 residues. Trimming removed 9 bases from V and 4 bases from J, with 16 bases in between. Germline loops: CDR1 SGHRS, CDR2 YFSETQ.

The chain uses TRBV5-1 and TRBJ2-1; D ambiguous. V lost 2 bases and J 6 bases, leaving 9 bases between the germline ends. CDR1 is SGHRS and CDR2 is YFSETQ in the germline V gene. This CDR3 is built from 13 residues. CDR3: CASSFPLFNEQFF. DNA of the CDR3: TGCGCCAGCAGCTTCCCCCTATTCAATGAGCAGTTCTTC. Using reference TRBV5-1 and TRBJ2-1 for the parts outside the CDR3, the full variable domain is KAGVTQTPRYLIKTRGQQVTLSCSPISGHRSVSWYQQTPGQGLQFLFEYFSETQRNKGNFPGRFSGRQFSNSRSEMNVSTLELGDSALYLCASSFPLFNEQFFGPGTRLTVL.

This sequence joins TRBV6-1 and TRBJ1-4; TRBD1 is a possible D gene (5 bases). V dropped 6 bases and J dropped 5 bases, with 16 bases sitting between them. The CDR3 is made up of 15 amino acids. Germline CDR1 and CDR2: MNHNS and SASEGT. The CDR3 loop reads CASRDTTGGNEKLFF. CDR3 DNA sequence: TGTGCCAGCAGAGATACTACAGGTGGGAATGAAAAACTGTTTTTT.